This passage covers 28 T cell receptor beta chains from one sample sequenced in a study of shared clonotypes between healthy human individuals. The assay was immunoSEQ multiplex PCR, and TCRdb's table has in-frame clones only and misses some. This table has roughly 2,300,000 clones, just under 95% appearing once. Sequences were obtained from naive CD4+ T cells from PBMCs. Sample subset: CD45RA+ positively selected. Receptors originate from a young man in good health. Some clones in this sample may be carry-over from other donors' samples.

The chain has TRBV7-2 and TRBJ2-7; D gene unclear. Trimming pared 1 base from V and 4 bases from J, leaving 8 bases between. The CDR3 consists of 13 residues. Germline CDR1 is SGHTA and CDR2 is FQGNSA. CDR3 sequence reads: CASSLGSFYEQYF. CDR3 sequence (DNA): TGTGCCAGCAGCTTAGGAAGTTTTTACGAGCAGTACTTC.

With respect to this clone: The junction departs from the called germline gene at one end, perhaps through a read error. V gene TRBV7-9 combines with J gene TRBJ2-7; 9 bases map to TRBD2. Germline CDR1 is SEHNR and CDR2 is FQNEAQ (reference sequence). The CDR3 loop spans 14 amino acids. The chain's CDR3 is CASSRTSDIASVIF. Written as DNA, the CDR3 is TGTGCCAGCAGCAGGACTAGCGACATTGCATCGGTAATCTTC.

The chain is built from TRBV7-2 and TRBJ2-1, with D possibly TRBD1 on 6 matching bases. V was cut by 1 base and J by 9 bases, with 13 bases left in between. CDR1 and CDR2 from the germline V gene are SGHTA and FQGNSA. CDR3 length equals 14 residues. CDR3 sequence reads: CASSLGAGEFEQFF. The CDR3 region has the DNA TGTGCCAGCAGCTTAGGTGCAGGGGAGTTTGAGCAGTTCTTC.

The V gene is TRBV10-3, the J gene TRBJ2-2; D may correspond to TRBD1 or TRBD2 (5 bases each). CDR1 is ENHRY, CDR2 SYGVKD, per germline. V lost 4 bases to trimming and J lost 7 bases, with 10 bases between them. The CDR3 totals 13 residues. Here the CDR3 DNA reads TGTGCCATCAGTGGCAGGGAGAACGGGGAGCTGTTTTTT. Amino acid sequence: CAISGRENGELFF.

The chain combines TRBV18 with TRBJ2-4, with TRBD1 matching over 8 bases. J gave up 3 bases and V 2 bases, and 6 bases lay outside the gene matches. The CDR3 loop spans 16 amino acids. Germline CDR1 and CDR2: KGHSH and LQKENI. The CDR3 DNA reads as TGTGCCAGCTCACCAGCAGGGGGCTTCGACAAAAACATTCAGTACTTC. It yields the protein CASSPAGGFDKNIQYF.

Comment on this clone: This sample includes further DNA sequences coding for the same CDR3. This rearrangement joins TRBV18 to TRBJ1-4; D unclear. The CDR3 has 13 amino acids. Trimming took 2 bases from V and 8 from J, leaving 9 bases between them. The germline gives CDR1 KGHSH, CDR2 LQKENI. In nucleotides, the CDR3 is TGTGCCAGCTCACCAGGGTTAGGAGAAAAACTGTTTTTT. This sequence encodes CASSPGLGEKLFF.

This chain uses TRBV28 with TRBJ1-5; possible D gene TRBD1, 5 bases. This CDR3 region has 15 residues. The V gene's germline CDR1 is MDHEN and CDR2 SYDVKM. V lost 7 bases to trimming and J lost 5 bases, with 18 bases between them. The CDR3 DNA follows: TGTGCCAGCACATTGTGGGGGAAGGGAGATCAGCCCCAGCATTTT. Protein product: CASTLWGKGDQPQHF.

CDR3 in amino acids: CASSTWGAGANVLTF. The CDR3 DNA reads TGTGCCAGTAGTACCTGGGGGGCTGGGGCCAACGTCCTGACTTTC. The chain has TRBV19 and TRBJ2-6; TRBD2 is a possible D gene (6 bases). Trimming took 4 bases from V and 2 from J, leaving 9 bases between them. CDR1 and CDR2 from the germline V gene are LNHDA and SQIVND (reference sequence). CDR3 length equals 15 residues.

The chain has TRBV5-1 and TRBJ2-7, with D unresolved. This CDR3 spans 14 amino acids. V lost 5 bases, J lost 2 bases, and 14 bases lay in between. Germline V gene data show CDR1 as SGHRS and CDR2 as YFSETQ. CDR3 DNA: TGCGCCAGCAGAGTGGGCGGAACAGCCTACGAGCAGTACTTC. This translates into CASRVGGTAYEQYF.

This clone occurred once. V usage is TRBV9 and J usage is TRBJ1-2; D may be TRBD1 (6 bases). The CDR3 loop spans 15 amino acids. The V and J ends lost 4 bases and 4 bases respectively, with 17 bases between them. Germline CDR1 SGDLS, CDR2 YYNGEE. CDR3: CASSTDRTAFYGYTF. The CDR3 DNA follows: TGTGCCAGCAGCACCGATCGGACAGCCTTCTATGGCTACACCTTC.

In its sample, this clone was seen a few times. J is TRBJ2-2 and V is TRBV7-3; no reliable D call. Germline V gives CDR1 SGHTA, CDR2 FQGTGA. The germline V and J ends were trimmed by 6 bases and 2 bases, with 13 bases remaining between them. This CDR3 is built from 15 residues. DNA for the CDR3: TGTGCCAGCAGTAAGGGTTCTCCCAACACCGGGGAGCTGTTTTTT. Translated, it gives CASSKGSPNTGELFF.

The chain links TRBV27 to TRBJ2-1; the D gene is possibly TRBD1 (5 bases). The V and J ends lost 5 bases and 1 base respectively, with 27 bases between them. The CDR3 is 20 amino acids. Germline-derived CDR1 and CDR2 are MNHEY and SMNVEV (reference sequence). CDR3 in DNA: TGTGCCAGCAGTAGATACTTTCCCCGGACATCTCCAGGGTCCTACAATGAGCAGTTCTTC. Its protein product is CASSRYFPRTSPGSYNEQFF.

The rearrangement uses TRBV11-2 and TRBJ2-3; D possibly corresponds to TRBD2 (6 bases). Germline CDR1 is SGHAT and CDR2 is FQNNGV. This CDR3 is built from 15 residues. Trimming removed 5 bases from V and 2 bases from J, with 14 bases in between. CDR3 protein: CASSPRTIFTDTQYF. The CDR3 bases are TGTGCCAGCAGCCCCCGGACTATATTCACAGATACGCAGTATTTT.

The CDR3 nucleotides read TGCAGCGCTTGGCTAGCGGGAGCTGGCGAGCAGTACTTC. It translates to CSAWLAGAGEQYF. This chain joins TRBV29-1 and TRBJ2-7; TRBD2 aligns across 10 bases. Germline CDR1 is SQVTM and CDR2 is ANQGSEA. J gave up 6 bases and V 7 bases, and 9 bases lay outside the gene matches. This CDR3 spans 13 amino acids.

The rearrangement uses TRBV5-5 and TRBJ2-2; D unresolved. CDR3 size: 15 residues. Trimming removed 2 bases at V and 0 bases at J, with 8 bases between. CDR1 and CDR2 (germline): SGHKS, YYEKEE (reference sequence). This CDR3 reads CASSLRAANTGELFF. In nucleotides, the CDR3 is TGTGCCAGCAGCTTACGCGCAGCGAACACCGGGGAGCTGTTTTTT. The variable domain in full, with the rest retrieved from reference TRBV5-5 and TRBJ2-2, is DAGVTQSPTHLIKTRGQQVTLRCSPISGHKSVSWYQQVLGQGPQFIFQYYEKEERGRGNFPDRFSARQFPNYSSELNVNALLLGDSALYLCASSLRAANTGELFFGEGSRLTVL.

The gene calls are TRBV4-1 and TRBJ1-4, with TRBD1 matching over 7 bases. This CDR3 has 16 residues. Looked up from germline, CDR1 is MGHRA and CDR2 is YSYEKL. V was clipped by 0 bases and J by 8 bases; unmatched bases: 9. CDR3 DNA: TGCGCCAGCAGCCAAGATAATTGGGACAGAGAAGAAAAACTGTTTTTT. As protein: CASSQDNWDREEKLFF.

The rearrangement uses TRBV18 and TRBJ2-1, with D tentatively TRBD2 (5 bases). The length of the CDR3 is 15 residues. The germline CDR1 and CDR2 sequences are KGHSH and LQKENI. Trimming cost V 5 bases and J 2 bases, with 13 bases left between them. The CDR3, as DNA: TGTGCCAGCTCAGGAGGAGGCCAGCCCTACAATGAGCAGTTCTTC. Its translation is CASSGGGQPYNEQFF.

The CDR3 region has the DNA TGTGCCAGCAGCGGACAGGGCACAACTAATGAAAAACTGTTTTTT. Translated, it gives CASSGQGTTNEKLFF. V gene TRBV7-2 combines with J gene TRBJ1-4, with TRBD1 identical over 8 bases. The germline V gene encodes CDR1 SGHTA and CDR2 FQGNSA. The V and J ends lost 5 bases and 0 bases, in that order; junction bases with no gene match: 2. The CDR3 sequence is 15 residues long. The full variable domain, rest sourced from reference TRBV7-2 and TRBJ1-4, is GAGVSQSPSNKVTEKGKDVELRCDPISGHTALYWYRQSLGQGLEFLIYFQGNSAPDKSGLPSDRFSAERTGGSVSTLTIQRTQQEDSAVYLCASSGQGTTNEKLFFGSGTQLSVL.

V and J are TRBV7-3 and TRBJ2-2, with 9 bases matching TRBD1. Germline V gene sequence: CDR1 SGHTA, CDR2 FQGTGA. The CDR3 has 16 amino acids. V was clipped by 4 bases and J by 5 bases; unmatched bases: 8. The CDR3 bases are TGTGCCAGCAGCTCGACAGGGGGTCAATATACCGGGGAGCTGTTTTTT. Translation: CASSSTGGQYTGELFF. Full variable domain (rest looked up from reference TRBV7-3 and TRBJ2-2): GAGVSQTPSNKVTEKGKYVELRCDPISGHTALYWYRQSLGQGPEFLIYFQGTGAADDSGLPNDRFFAVRPEGSVSTLKIQRTERGDSAVYLCASSSTGGQYTGELFFGEGSRLTVL.

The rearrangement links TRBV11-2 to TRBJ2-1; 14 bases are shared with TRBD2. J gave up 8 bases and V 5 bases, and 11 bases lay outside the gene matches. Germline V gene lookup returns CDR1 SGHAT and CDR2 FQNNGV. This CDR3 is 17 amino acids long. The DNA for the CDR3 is TGTGCCAGCAGCCGAAGACTAGCGGGAGGGCTTTCCCATGAGCAGTTCTTC. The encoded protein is CASSRRLAGGLSHEQFF.

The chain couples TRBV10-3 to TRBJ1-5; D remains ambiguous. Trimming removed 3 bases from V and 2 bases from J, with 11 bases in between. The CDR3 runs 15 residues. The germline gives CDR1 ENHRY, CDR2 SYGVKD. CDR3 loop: CAISDSAGGNQPQHF. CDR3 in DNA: TGTGCCATCAGTGATTCCGCCGGAGGCAATCAGCCCCAGCATTTT.

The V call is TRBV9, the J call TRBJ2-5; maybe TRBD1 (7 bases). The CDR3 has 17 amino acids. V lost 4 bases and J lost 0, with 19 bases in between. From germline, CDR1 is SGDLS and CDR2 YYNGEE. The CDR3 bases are TGTGCCAGCAGCCCTCCCCCGACAGGGAGGTACCAAGAGACCCAGTACTTC. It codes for CASSPPPTGRYQETQYF.

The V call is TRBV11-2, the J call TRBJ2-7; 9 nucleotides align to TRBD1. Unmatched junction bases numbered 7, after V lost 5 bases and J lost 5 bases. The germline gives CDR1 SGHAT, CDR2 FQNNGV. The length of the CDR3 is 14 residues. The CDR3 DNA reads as TGTGCCAGCAGCCGAGGGACAGGGATAAACGAGCAGTACTTC. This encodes CASSRGTGINEQYF.

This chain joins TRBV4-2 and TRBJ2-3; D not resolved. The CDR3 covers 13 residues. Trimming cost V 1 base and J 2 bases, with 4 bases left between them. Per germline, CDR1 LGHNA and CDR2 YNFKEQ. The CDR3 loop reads CASSQAYTDTQYF. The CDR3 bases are TGTGCCAGCAGCCAAGCCTACACAGATACGCAGTATTTT.

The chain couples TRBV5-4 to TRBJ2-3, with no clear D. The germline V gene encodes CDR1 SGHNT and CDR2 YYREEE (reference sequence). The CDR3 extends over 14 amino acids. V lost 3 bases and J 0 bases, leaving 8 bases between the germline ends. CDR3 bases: TGTGCCAGCAGCTCGATCTCAAGCACAGATACGCAGTATTTT. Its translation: CASSSISSTDTQYF.

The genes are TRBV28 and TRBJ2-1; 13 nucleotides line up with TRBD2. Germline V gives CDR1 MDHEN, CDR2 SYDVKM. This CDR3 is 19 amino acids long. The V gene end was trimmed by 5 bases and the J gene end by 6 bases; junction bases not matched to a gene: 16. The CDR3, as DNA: TGTGCCAGCAGTATGTGGACTAGCGGGAGAAGGGCCATTGGCAATGAGCAGTTCTTC. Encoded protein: CASSMWTSGRRAIGNEQFF.

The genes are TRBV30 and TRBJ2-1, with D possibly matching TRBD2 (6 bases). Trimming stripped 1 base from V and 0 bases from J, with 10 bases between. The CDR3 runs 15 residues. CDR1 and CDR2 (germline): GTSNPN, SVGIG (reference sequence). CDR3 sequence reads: CAWSGDSFSYNEQFF. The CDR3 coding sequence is TGTGCCTGGAGTGGGGACTCATTCTCCTACAATGAGCAGTTCTTC.

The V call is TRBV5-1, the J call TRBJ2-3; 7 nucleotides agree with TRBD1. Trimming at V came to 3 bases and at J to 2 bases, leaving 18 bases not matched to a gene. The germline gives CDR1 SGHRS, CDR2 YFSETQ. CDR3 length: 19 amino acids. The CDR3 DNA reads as TGCGCCAGCAGCTCCCCTCCCGACAGGGCCATTAGGTCCACAGATACGCAGTATTTT. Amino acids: CASSSPPDRAIRSTDTQYF.